The sequence of this T cell receptor (beta chain) was determined in a study of shared clonotypes between healthy human individuals. As for the study in general: Each donor's CD4 naive and CD4 memory cells filled three plates apiece, CD8 naive two, and CD8 memory one.

CD4+ cells underwent separation, giving CD45RA+ naive and CD45RA-negative memory subsets. The assay was immunoSEQ multiplex PCR, and TCRdb's table has in-frame clones only and misses some. Here the sample spans under 1,100,000 clones, around 76% being singletons. This clone was found a few times. The germline V gene encodes CDR1 SGHDT and CDR2 YYEEEE. There are 13 residues in the CDR3. V gave up 3 bases and J gave up 7 bases, with 11 bases separating them. This chain joins TRBV5-6 and TRBJ1-5; no firm D call. This TCR derives from a man younger than 35 in good health. Sequenced: memory CD4+ T cells sorted from blood. Subset here: CD45RA-negative fraction. CDR3 in DNA: TGTGCCAGCAGCTCGAACGAGCGGCAGCCCCAGCATTTT. Translating it yields CASSSNERQPQHF.